A single sample gave rise to the 11 T cell receptor beta chains below, sequenced in a study of blood T cell repertoires in COVID-19. TCRdb keeps only in-frame clones here, not all; method: immunoSEQ multiplex PCR. The sample lists some 270,000 clones; 86% were seen once. The sequencing sample was made of peripheral blood. The source of these receptors is a man between 35 and 55 years old with active or convalescent COVID-19.

The chain couples TRBV4-1 to TRBJ2-7, with D possibly TRBD2 on 5 matching bases. This CDR3 has 16 residues. V lost 1 base to trimming and J lost 7 bases, with 20 bases between them. Germline CDR1 reads MGHRA; CDR2 reads YSYEKL. CDR3 sequence: CASSQVISGSSYEQYF. CDR3 nucleotide sequence: TGCGCCAGCAGCCAAGTAATATCGGGAAGCTCTTATGAGCAGTACTTC.

The V call is TRBV2, the J call TRBJ2-2; maybe TRBD2 (5 bases). From germline, CDR1 is SNHLY and CDR2 FYNNEI. The V end lost 7 bases, the J end lost 5 bases, and 8 bases lay between the germline ends. The CDR3 length is 12 residues. Here the CDR3 reads CASNRGTGELFF. The CDR3 coding sequence is TGTGCCAGCAATCGAGGGACCGGGGAGCTGTTTTTT.

The chain recombines TRBV9 with TRBJ2-4; the D gene is possibly TRBD2 (5 bases). Germline V lookup: CDR1 SGDLS, CDR2 YYNGEE. Trimming pared 2 bases from V and 12 bases from J, leaving 15 bases between. The CDR3 spans 13 residues. Written as DNA, the CDR3 is TGTGCCAGCAGCGTCGGATCTAGCTTTGCTCAGTACTTC. Translating it yields CASSVGSSFAQYF.

There are a few counts of this clone. CDR3 in DNA: TGCGCCAGCAGCTTCGCGAACACCGGGGAGCTGTTTTTT. Translating it yields CASSFANTGELFF. The chain is built from TRBV5-1 and TRBJ2-2; D unresolved. Trimming stripped 2 bases from V and 0 bases from J, with 2 bases between. The CDR3 is made up of 13 amino acids. Germline V CDR1 and CDR2: SGHRS, YFSETQ.

V gene TRBV12-3 or TRBV12-4 combines with J gene TRBJ1-5; no clear D. The CDR3 length is 13 residues. V shed 7 bases and J shed 8 bases, with 15 bases lying between them. In DNA, the CDR3 is TGTGCCAGCACCCAAGGAGGGCGGGAGCCCCAGCATTTT. Translation gives CASTQGGREPQHF.

CDR3: CASSPDTSYEQYF. In DNA, the CDR3 is TGTGCCAGCAGCCCGGACACTTCCTACGAGCAGTACTTC. The chain carries TRBV6-6 and TRBJ2-7; D perhaps matches TRBD1 (5 bases). Between the trimmed V and J ends, which lost 6 bases and 1 base, there was a span of 10 bases. Per germline, CDR1 MNHNY and CDR2 SVGAGI (reference sequence). The CDR3 is made up of 13 amino acids.

V and J are TRBV28 and TRBJ1-5; the D gene is possibly TRBD1 (5 bases). The germline V gene has CDR1 MDHEN and CDR2 SYDVKM. V was shortened by 9 bases and J by 8 bases, with 20 bases between the two germline ends. This CDR3 spans 14 amino acids. The DNA for the CDR3 is TGTGCCAGTACATATGTGGGGCGCGAGGAGCCCCAGCATTTT. Residues: CASTYVGREEPQHF.

This clone has more than one count but fewer than ten. The rearrangement uses TRBV6-5 and TRBJ1-2; maybe TRBD1 (5 bases). The germline V gene has CDR1 MNHEY and CDR2 SVGAGI. This CDR3 is built from 13 residues. V lost 7 bases and J lost 6, with 15 bases in between. CDR3 residues: CASIGLFRDGYTF. CDR3 sequence (DNA): TGTGCCAGCATAGGCCTTTTCAGGGATGGCTACACCTTC.

The sample holds one count of this clone. The chain is built from TRBV19 and TRBJ2-1; 7 bases align to TRBD2. Germline V gives CDR1 LNHDA, CDR2 SQIVND (reference sequence). CDR3 size: 15 residues. V lost 7 bases to trimming and J lost 6 bases; unmatched junction nucleotides: 12. The CDR3 DNA reads as TGTGCCAGTAACCCGATGGGAGGGGCGGGCAATGAGCAGTTCTTC. This sequence encodes CASNPMGGAGNEQFF. Based on the CDR3 plus reference TRBV19 and TRBJ2-1, the full variable domain is DGGITQSPKYLFRKEGQNVTLSCEQNLNHDAMYWYRQDPGQGLRLIYYSQIVNDFQKGDIAEGYSVSREKKESFPLTVTSAQKNPTAFYLCASNPMGGAGNEQFFGPGTRLTVL.

This chain uses TRBV9 with TRBJ2-1, with 11 bases lining up with TRBD2. Germline CDR1 SGDLS, CDR2 YYNGEE. The ends lost 0 bases at V and 12 bases at J; junction bases unmatched: 14. This CDR3 spans 17 amino acids. CDR3 region: CASSVGLAGKYNEGQFF. The CDR3 nucleotides read TGTGCCAGCAGCGTAGGACTAGCGGGAAAATACAATGAGGGGCAGTTCTTC.

This chain connects TRBV20-1 to TRBJ2-3; D assignment may be TRBD1 or TRBD2 (5 bases each). This CDR3 has 13 amino acids. From germline, CDR1 is DFQATT and CDR2 SNEGSKA (reference sequence). The V and J ends lost 3 bases and 4 bases respectively, with 11 bases between them. CDR3 in amino acids: CSASEGSPDTQYF. CDR3 sequence (DNA): TGCAGTGCTAGTGAGGGGAGCCCAGATACGCAGTATTTT.